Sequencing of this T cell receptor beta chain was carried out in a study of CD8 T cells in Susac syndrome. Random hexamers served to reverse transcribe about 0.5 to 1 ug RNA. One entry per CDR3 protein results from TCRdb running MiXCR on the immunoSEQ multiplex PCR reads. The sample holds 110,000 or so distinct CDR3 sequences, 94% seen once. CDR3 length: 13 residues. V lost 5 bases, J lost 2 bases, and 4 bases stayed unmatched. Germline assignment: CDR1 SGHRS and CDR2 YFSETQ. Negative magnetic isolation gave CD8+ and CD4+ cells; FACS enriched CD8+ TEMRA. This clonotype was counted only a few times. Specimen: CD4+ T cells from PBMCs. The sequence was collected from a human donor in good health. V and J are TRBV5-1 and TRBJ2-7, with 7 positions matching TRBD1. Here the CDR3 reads CASSWDSAYEQYF. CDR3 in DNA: TGCGCCAGCAGTTGGGACAGCGCCTACGAGCAGTACTTC.